The count of the clone carrying this TCR beta chain is one. Under the authors' procedure: For nucleated cells, counts were estimated from reference gene primer amplification. Assay: immunoSEQ multiplex PCR; the TCRdb copy retains only in-frame clones and omits some. The D gene and trimming were derived from the DNA, and the V and J assignments and clone size from that table. The table includes about 90,000 clones, roughly 92% detected once. The source of the sample is a study of blood T cell repertoires in COVID-19. As for the study in general: Acute-phase and convalescent COVID-19 samples originated in the United States, Italy and Spain. The analysed material was cDNA or gDNA that came from T cells, B-cell-depleted T cells, or PBMCs.

The germline V gene encodes CDR1 SNHLY and CDR2 FYNNEI. With 6 bases clipped from V and 5 bases from J, the junction kept 7 bases outside the gene matches. CDR3 length: 15 residues. This TCR derives from an older woman with active COVID-19. The sequenced sample was peripheral blood. The chain uses TRBV2 and TRBJ2-1, with TRBD2 matching 10 bases. The CDR3 is CASRVLAGVNNEQFF. In DNA form, the CDR3 reads TGTGCCAGCAGGGTCCTAGCGGGAGTTAACAATGAGCAGTTCTTC. The whole variable domain, filled in from reference TRBV2 and TRBJ2-1, reads EPEVTQTPSHQVTQMGQEVILRCVPISNHLYFYWYRQILGQKVEFLVSFYNNEISEKSEIFDDQFSVERPDGSNFTLKIRSTKLEDSAMYFCASRVLAGVNNEQFFGPGTRLTVL.